These 29 T cell receptor beta chains originate from one sample sequenced in a study of control samples from healthy donors and cancer patients. Assay used: immunoSEQ multiplex PCR; TCRdb lists only in-frame clones, some missing. The sample yields approximately 100,000 clones, around 90% seen once. Sequenced sample: blood. Every receptor here comes from a human donor in good health. The donor label of this sample is uncertain.

The genes are TRBV18 and TRBJ1-2; weak D call: TRBD1 (5 bases). CDR1 and CDR2 from the germline V gene are KGHSH and LQKENI. V was shortened by 5 bases and J by 4 bases, with 11 bases between the two germline ends. CDR3 length equals 13 residues. The CDR3 is CASSADGAYGYTF. In DNA, the CDR3 is TGTGCCAGCTCAGCGGACGGGGCCTATGGCTACACCTTC.

The rearrangement joins TRBV4-3 to TRBJ1-1; D perhaps matches TRBD1 (5 bases). The CDR3 covers 15 residues. V was clipped by 3 bases and J by 5 bases, with 16 bases between them. Germline assignment: CDR1 LGHNA and CDR2 YSLEER. The CDR3 is CASSQRGGGRTEAFF. In DNA, the CDR3 is TGCGCCAGCAGCCAGAGGGGAGGAGGGAGGACTGAAGCTTTCTTT.

This rearrangement joins TRBV9 to TRBJ1-1, with a possible D match to TRBD1 (6 bases). The CDR3 length is 15 residues. Germline values: CDR1 SGDLS, CDR2 YYNGEE. Trimming removed 4 bases at V and 3 bases at J, with 16 bases between. For the CDR3, the DNA is TGTGCCAGCAGCTCGCGGGGGGGCGCGGACACTGAAGCTTTCTTT. Translating gives CASSSRGGADTEAFF.

The V and J genes are TRBV7-6 and TRBJ2-1; TRBD1 is a possible D gene (6 bases). Trimming pared 1 base from V and 4 bases from J, leaving 17 bases between. Germline V gives CDR1 SGHVS, CDR2 FNYEAQ. The CDR3 runs 17 residues. CDR3 bases: TGTGCCAGCAGCTTAGTGAGGGGCAGGGGCCTATACAATGAGCAGTTCTTC. This codes for CASSLVRGRGLYNEQFF.

The CDR3 nucleotides are TGTGCCACTCGCGGCCCGGGACTAGCGGGAAGAGCCTACGAGCAGTACTTC. Its translation is CATRGPGLAGRAYEQYF. This chain joins TRBV7-9 and TRBJ2-7, with 13 bases fitting TRBD2. Germline V gene lookup returns CDR1 SEHNR and CDR2 FQNEAQ (reference sequence). Trimming at V came to 10 bases and at J to 2 bases, leaving 14 bases not matched to a gene. The CDR3 has 17 residues.

The V call is TRBV2, the J call TRBJ1-2, with D possibly being TRBD1 (5 bases). CDR1 is SNHLY, CDR2 FYNNEI, per germline. The CDR3 runs to 14 residues. V shed 5 bases and J shed 8 bases, with 18 bases lying between them. CDR3 protein: CASSLTRGDKGYTF. In DNA, the CDR3 is TGTGCCAGCAGTCTGACGCGGGGCGACAAGGGCTACACCTTC. Variable domain in full (rest from reference TRBV2 and TRBJ1-2): EPEVTQTPSHQVTQMGQEVILRCVPISNHLYFYWYRQILGQKVEFLVSFYNNEISEKSEIFDDQFSVERPDGSNFTLKIRSTKLEDSAMYFCASSLTRGDKGYTFGSGTRLTVV.

The chain links TRBV23-1 to TRBJ1-6; 8 bases match TRBD1. TRBV23-1 is recorded as an ORF, its role being uncertain. The CDR3 has 14 residues. With V trimmed by 11 bases and J by 9 bases, 12 bases remained unmatched. CDR3 in amino acids: CAPKGGQDLSPLHF. The CDR3 nucleotides are TGCGCCCCGAAGGGGGGACAGGATCTTTCACCCCTCCACTTT.

The rearrangement joins TRBV21-1 to TRBJ1-2; TRBD1 is taken as the D call from the table, unchecked against the DNA. TRBV21-1 is a pseudogene locus. This CDR3 is 14 amino acids long. The CDR3: CASSSRGGNYGYTF. DNA for the CDR3: TGTGCCAGCTCATCCCGAGGGGGAAACTATGGCTACACCTTC.

V and J are TRBV20-1 and TRBJ2-7; possible D gene TRBD1, 6 bases. V lost 3 bases, J lost 3 bases, and 15 bases lay in between. The CDR3 loop spans 14 amino acids. CDR1 DFQATT and CDR2 SNEGSKA come from the germline V gene (reference sequence). The CDR3 nucleotides are TGCAGTGCTAGTTTGTCGACAGGACACTACGAGCAGTACTTC. This sequence encodes CSASLSTGHYEQYF.

CDR3 residues: CASSPTRLNTEAFF. CDR3 sequence (DNA): TGTGCCAGCAGCCCCACCAGGCTGAACACTGAAGCTTTCTTT. The V and J genes are TRBV11-1 and TRBJ1-1; D gene ambiguous. Germline V gene sequence: CDR1 SGHAT, CDR2 FQDESV (reference sequence). V lost 5 bases to trimming and J lost 0 bases, with 10 bases between them. This CDR3 spans 14 amino acids.

V gene TRBV10-3 combines with J gene TRBJ2-2, with a tentative D call TRBD1 (5 bases). Germline CDR1 is ENHRY and CDR2 is SYGVKD. The CDR3 contains 15 residues. With 2 bases removed from V and 6 bases from J, the gap between germline ends came to 13 bases. The CDR3 is CAISERGSASGELFF. CDR3 in DNA: TGTGCCATCAGTGAGAGGGGATCCGCCTCCGGGGAGCTGTTTTTT.

J is TRBJ2-7 and V is TRBV30, with D maybe TRBD2 (5 bases). The CDR3 has 11 amino acids. Trimming cost V 8 bases and J 3 bases, with 11 bases left between them. CDR1 and CDR2 from the germline V gene are GTSNPN and SVGIG (reference sequence). For the CDR3, the DNA is TGTGCCGGAAGACGGGGCTACGAGCAGTACGTC. As protein: CAGRRGYEQYV.

V is TRBV2 and J is TRBJ2-1, with D perhaps assigned TRBD1 or TRBD2 (5 bases each). The ends were cut back, 7 bases at V and 7 bases at J, with 20 bases in the middle. The CDR3 runs 15 residues. In germline, CDR1 is SNHLY, CDR2 FYNNEI. The CDR3 reads CASTRRGPYSNEQFF. The DNA for the CDR3 is TGTGCCAGCACCAGAAGGGGACCTTACAGTAATGAGCAGTTCTTC.

The chain combines TRBV5-1 with TRBJ1-1; D is unclear. The CDR3 contains 14 residues. Trimming took off 1 base at V and 6 bases at J, with 13 bases between the two ends. The germline V gene encodes CDR1 SGHRS and CDR2 YFSETQ. The CDR3 nucleotides are TGCGCCAGCAGCTTGCAAACCGGACGGTCTGAAGCTTTCTTT. Translated, it gives CASSLQTGRSEAFF.

The chain combines TRBV7-8 with TRBJ2-1; 7 bases align to TRBD1. CDR1 and CDR2 from the germline V gene are SGHVS and FQNEAQ. This CDR3 has 16 amino acids. V lost 1 base to trimming and J lost 5 bases; unmatched junction nucleotides: 8. CDR3 coding DNA: TGTGCCAGCAGCTTAGAATACAGGGGTCGAAACAATGAGCAGTTCTTC. It yields the protein CASSLEYRGRNNEQFF.

The chain couples TRBV27 to TRBJ2-2, with a weak D call TRBD1 (5 bases). Trimming left V 6 bases short and J 3 bases short, with 8 bases between. This CDR3 has 13 amino acids. Germline loops: CDR1 MNHEY, CDR2 SMNVEV (reference sequence). The CDR3 here is CASRIQDTGELFF. The CDR3 DNA reads TGTGCCAGCAGGATACAGGACACCGGGGAGCTGTTTTTT.

The table lists this clone with a count of one. The chain employs TRBV7-9 and TRBJ1-4; a weak D match, TRBD1 (6 bases). The CDR3 is 15 residues long. V lost 6 bases and J 8 bases, leaving 19 bases between the germline ends. Germline V CDR1 and CDR2: SEHNR, FQNEAQ (reference sequence). The CDR3 loop is CASRWGRGKWEKLFF. The CDR3 bases are TGTGCCAGCAGATGGGGCAGGGGCAAGTGGGAAAAACTGTTTTTT.

V and J are TRBV4-3 and TRBJ1-3; no clear D. Trimming pared 1 base from V and 2 bases from J, leaving 12 bases between. Looked up from germline, CDR1 is LGHNA and CDR2 is YSLEER. The CDR3 is 16 amino acids. Written as DNA, the CDR3 is TGCGCCAGCAGCCAAGCTACGGTCCTGGCTGGAAACACCATATATTTT. It is translated as CASSQATVLAGNTIYF.

The CDR3 DNA is TGTGCCAGCAGGGCCCTTCGACATTCACCCCTCCACTTT. Protein: CASRALRHSPLHF. The chain carries TRBV28 and TRBJ1-6; D gene uncertain. The CDR3 spans 13 residues. In germline, CDR1 is MDHEN, CDR2 SYDVKM. Trimming removed 6 bases at V and 8 bases at J, with 11 bases between. Full variable domain (outside the CDR3, taken from reference TRBV28 and TRBJ1-6): DVKVTQSSRYLVKRTGEKVFLECVQDMDHENMFWYRQDPGLGLRLIYFSYDVKMKEKGDIPEGYSVSREKKERFSLILESASTNQTSMYLCASRALRHSPLHFGNGTRLTVT.

The chain uses TRBV29-1 and TRBJ2-1, with 10 positions matching TRBD2. The V segment lost 2 bases and the J segment 12 bases; nucleotides outside the gene matches: 10. The germline V gene has CDR1 SQVTM and CDR2 ANQGSEA. The CDR3 sequence is 14 residues long. The DNA for the CDR3 is TGCAGCGTTGAAAGGACTAGCGGCCAATCTGGGCAGTTCTTC. Protein sequence: CSVERTSGQSGQFF.

About this clone: Other nucleotide sequences in the sample specify the same CDR3. The chain couples TRBV29-1 to TRBJ1-6, with TRBD1 as a possible D gene (6 bases). The CDR3 contains 17 residues. Trimming took off 7 bases at V and 0 bases at J, with 19 bases between the two ends. Germline CDR1 reads SQVTM; CDR2 reads ANQGSEA. The CDR3 loop reads CSGYLDSISSYNSPLHF. DNA of the CDR3: TGCAGCGGATACCTGGACAGTATTAGCTCCTATAATTCACCCCTCCACTTT.

The V call is TRBV5-1, the J call TRBJ2-2; D possibly corresponds to TRBD2 (7 bases). This CDR3 has 17 residues. The V and J ends lost 0 bases and 6 bases respectively, with 18 bases between them. Germline CDR1 and CDR2: SGHRS and YFSETQ. The chain's CDR3 is CASSLGGGGAPPGELFF. DNA for the CDR3: TGCGCCAGCAGCTTGGGAGGCGGGGGCGCCCCCCCCGGGGAGCTGTTTTTT.

The J gene is TRBJ2-1, the V gene TRBV18, with 7 nucleotides matching TRBD2. With 3 bases clipped from V and 6 bases from J, the junction kept 11 bases outside the gene matches. CDR1 and CDR2 (germline): KGHSH, LQKENI. The CDR3 is made up of 16 amino acids. The CDR3 reads CASSPRGAGSFNEQFF. The CDR3 DNA reads TGTGCCAGCTCACCCCGGGGAGCGGGGAGTTTCAATGAGCAGTTCTTC.

The chain carries TRBV7-2 and TRBJ1-2, with a weak D call TRBD1 (5 bases). CDR3 length: 13 amino acids. V gave up 1 base and J gave up 5 bases, with 8 bases separating them. The germline gives CDR1 SGHTA, CDR2 FQGNSA. For the CDR3, the DNA is TGTGCCAGCAGCTTAGAGGCAGGGTATGGCTACACCTTC. Residues: CASSLEAGYGYTF. The variable domain in full, with the rest retrieved from reference TRBV7-2 and TRBJ1-2, is GAGVSQSPSNKVTEKGKDVELRCDPISGHTALYWYRQSLGQGLEFLIYFQGNSAPDKSGLPSDRFSAERTGGSVSTLTIQRTQQEDSAVYLCASSLEAGYGYTFGSGTRLTVV.

The rearrangement joins TRBV25-1 to TRBJ2-7; 8 bases agree with TRBD1. This CDR3 comprises 12 residues. J gave up 5 bases and V 7 bases, and 4 bases lay outside the gene matches. The germline V gene has CDR1 MGHDK and CDR2 SYGVNS. The chain's CDR3 is CASTGQEHEQYF. CDR3 sequence (DNA): TGTGCCAGCACGGGACAGGAGCACGAGCAGTACTTC.

The count of this clone is one. The J gene is TRBJ1-5, the V gene TRBV5-6, with TRBD1 identical over 8 bases. The CDR3 sequence is 15 residues long. Germline lookup yields CDR1 SGHDT and CDR2 YYEEEE. Trimming at V came to 4 bases and at J to 3 bases, leaving 6 bases not matched to a gene. The CDR3 bases are TGTGCCAGCAGCACTCGGACAGGGTTCAATCAGCCCCAGCATTTT. It codes for CASSTRTGFNQPQHF.

On this clone itself: An end of the junction does not agree with germline; a read error may underlie this. V is TRBV5-4 and J is TRBJ2-1; D may be TRBD1 (6 bases). The CDR3 spans 14 residues. Germline CDR1 reads SGHNT; CDR2 reads YYREEE (reference sequence). As DNA, the CDR3 is TGTGCCAGCAGCCCATACACAGGGAATAATGAACAGTTCTTC. It translates to CASSPYTGNNEQFF.

The CDR3 region has the DNA TGTGCCAGCAGTCCGGAAACCGGGCCCACAGGGACCATATATTTT. Its translation: CASSPETGPTGTIYF. The J gene is TRBJ1-3, the V gene TRBV27; weak D call: TRBD1 (6 bases). Germline CDR1 MNHEY, CDR2 SMNVEV (reference sequence). The CDR3 covers 15 residues. Trimming shortened V by 5 bases and J by 10 bases, and 21 bases separated the two germline ends.

The chain recombines TRBV27 with TRBJ1-4, with a possible D match to TRBD1 (5 bases). With 5 bases removed from V and 3 bases from J, the gap between germline ends came to 13 bases. The CDR3 is made up of 15 amino acids. Looked up from germline, CDR1 is MNHEY and CDR2 is SMNVEV (reference sequence). The CDR3 DNA sequence: TGTGCCAGCAGTAGGGGCAGCAGAGCTAATGAAAAACTGTTTTTT. Amino acid sequence: CASSRGSRANEKLFF.